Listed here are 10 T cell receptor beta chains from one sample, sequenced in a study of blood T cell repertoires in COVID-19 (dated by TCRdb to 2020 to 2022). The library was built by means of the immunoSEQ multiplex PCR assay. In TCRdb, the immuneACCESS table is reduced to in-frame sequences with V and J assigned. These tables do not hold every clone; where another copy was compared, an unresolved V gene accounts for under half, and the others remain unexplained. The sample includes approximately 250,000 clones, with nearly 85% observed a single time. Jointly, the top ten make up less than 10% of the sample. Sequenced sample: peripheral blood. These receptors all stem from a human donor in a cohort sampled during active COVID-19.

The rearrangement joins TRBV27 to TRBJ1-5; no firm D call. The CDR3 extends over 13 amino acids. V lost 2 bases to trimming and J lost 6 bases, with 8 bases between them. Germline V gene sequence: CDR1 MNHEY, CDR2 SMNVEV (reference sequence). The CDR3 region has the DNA TGTGCCAGCAGTTTAGGGTGGGCTCAGCCCCAGCATTTT. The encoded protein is CASSLGWAQPQHF.

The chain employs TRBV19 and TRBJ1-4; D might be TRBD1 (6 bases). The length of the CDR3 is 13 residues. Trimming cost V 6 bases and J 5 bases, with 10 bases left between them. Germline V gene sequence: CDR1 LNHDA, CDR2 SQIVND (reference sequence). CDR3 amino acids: CASRRGRNEKLFF. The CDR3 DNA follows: TGTGCCAGTAGGCGGGGGCGAAATGAAAAACTGTTTTTT. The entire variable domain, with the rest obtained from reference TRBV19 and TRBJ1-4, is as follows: DGGITQSPKYLFRKEGQNVTLSCEQNLNHDAMYWYRQDPGQGLRLIYYSQIVNDFQKGDIAEGYSVSREKKESFPLTVTSAQKNPTAFYLCASRRGRNEKLFFGSGTQLSVL.

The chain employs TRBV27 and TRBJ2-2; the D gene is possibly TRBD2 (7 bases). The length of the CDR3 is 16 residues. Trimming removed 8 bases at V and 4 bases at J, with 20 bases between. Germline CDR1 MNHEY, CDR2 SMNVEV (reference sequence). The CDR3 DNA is TGTGCCAGCGGACTGGCGGGGGCGTATCTCACCGGGGAGCTGTTTTTT. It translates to CASGLAGAYLTGELFF.

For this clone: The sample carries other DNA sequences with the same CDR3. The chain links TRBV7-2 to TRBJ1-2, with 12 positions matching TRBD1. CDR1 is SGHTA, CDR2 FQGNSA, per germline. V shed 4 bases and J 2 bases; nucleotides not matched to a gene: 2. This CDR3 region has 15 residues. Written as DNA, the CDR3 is TGTGCCAGCAGCTCTGGGACAGGGGGCAACTATGGCTACACCTTC. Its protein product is CASSSGTGGNYGYTF.

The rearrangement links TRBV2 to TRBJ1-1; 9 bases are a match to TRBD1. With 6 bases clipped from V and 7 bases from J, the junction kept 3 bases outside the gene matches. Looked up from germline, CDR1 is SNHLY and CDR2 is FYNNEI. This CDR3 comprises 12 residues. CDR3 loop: CASSQDRGEAFF. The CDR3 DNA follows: TGTGCCAGCAGCCAGGACAGGGGTGAAGCTTTCTTT.

The CDR3 region has the DNA TGTGCCAGCAGCTTAGTAACAGTGAACACTGAAGCTTTCTTT. Amino acids: CASSLVTVNTEAFF. The chain uses TRBV11-1 and TRBJ1-1; D ambiguous. Germline CDR1 SGHAT, CDR2 FQDESV (reference sequence). The V end lost 1 base, the J end lost 0 bases, and 6 bases lay between the germline ends. The CDR3 runs 14 residues.

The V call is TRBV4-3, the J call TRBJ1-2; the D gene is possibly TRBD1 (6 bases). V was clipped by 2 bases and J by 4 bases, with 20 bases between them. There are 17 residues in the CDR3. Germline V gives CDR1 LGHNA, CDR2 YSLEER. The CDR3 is CASSQTGLAGDTYGYTF. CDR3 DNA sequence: TGCGCCAGCAGCCAAACGGGCCTCGCCGGGGACACCTATGGCTACACCTTC.

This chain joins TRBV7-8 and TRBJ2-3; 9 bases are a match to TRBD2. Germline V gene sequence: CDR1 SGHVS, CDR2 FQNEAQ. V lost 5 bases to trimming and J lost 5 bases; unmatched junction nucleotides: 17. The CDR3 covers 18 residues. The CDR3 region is CASSPSMSSGSWEDTQYF. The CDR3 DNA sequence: TGTGCCAGCAGCCCTAGCATGAGTAGCGGGAGTTGGGAAGATACGCAGTATTTT. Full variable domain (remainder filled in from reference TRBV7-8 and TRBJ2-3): GAGVSQSPRYKVAKRGQDVALRCDPISGHVSLFWYQQALGQGPEFLTYFQNEAQLDKSGLPSDRFFAERPEGSVSTLKIQRTQQEDSAVYLCASSPSMSSGSWEDTQYFGPGTRLTVL.

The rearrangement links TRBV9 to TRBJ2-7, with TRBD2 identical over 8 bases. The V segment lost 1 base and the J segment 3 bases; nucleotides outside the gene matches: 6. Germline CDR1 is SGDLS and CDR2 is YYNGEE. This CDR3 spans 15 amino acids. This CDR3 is CASSVKAGADYEQYF. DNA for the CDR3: TGTGCCAGCAGCGTAAAAGCGGGAGCGGACTACGAGCAGTACTTC.

The CDR3: CASSHGSRGQGYTF. The CDR3 DNA reads TGTGCCAGCAGCCATGGTTCGAGGGGGCAAGGCTACACCTTC. The V and J genes are TRBV3-1 (or the pseudogene TRBV3-2) and TRBJ1-2; 7 bases match TRBD1. With 3 bases clipped from V and 8 bases from J, the junction kept 9 bases outside the gene matches. This CDR3 contains 14 residues. Germline V gene lookup returns CDR1 LGHDT and CDR2 YNNKEL (reference sequence).